The present entry profiles one T cell receptor (beta chain) with its context. V trimming: 7 bases; J trimming: 4 bases; junction bases outside the gene matches: 3. Germline lookup yields CDR1 SGHRS and CDR2 YFSETQ. CDR3 size: 13 residues. The sample originates from a study of CD8+CD57+ T cells in acquired aplastic anemia. As for the study in general: There were roughly 11 million reads, on average, for CD4+ cells from healthy donors.

It was genomic DNA that served as the template for profiling TCR beta VDJ and CDR3. TCRdb reprocessed the reads via MiXCR and lists one record per CDR3 protein. The sample has about 190,000 distinct CDR3 sequences, around half seen once. J is TRBJ1-4 and V is TRBV5-1; TRBD1 aligns across 8 bases. The source of this sequence is a human donor in good health, serving as a control. The sample was sorted CD4+, CD8+, or CD8+CD57+ T cells (not recorded which) from PBMCs. CDR3 nucleotide sequence: TGCGCCAGCTCCGGACAGGGTAATGAAAAACTGTTTTTT. Protein: CASSGQGNEKLFF.